This TCR beta chain was recorded in a study of blood T cell repertoires in COVID-19. The overall study: There were acute and convalescent COVID-19 samples, and they came from the United States, Italy and Spain.

This CDR3 region has 16 residues. Trimming removed 3 bases at V and 3 bases at J, with 15 bases between. Germline CDR1 is SGHDT and CDR2 is YYEEEE. Original methodology: Estimates of nucleated cell counts were drawn from the amplification of reference gene primers. Clones were read by immunoSEQ multiplex PCR, and TCRdb kept only the in-frame ones, dropping some. That table is the source of V, J and clone size, and D and trimming were worked out from the DNA. The table lists under 500,000 clones, roughly 91% of them singletons. The receptor comes from a woman aged 30 to 39 with acute or convalescent COVID-19. The sequencing input was peripheral blood. The chain uses TRBV5-6 and TRBJ2-2; TRBD2 might be the D (6 bases). The CDR3 region is CASSSRGRLYTGELFF. The CDR3 DNA is TGTGCCAGCAGCTCCCGGGGGAGGTTGTACACCGGGGAGCTGTTTTTT.